What follows is one T cell receptor (beta chain) and its context. Source study methods: Cell counts per sample came from amplifying reference gene primers. Using immunoSEQ multiplex PCR, the repertoire was profiled, and TCRdb retains in-frame clones only, with some absent. D and trimming come from the DNA, and the V and J calls and clone size come from that table. This sample yields around 24,000 clones, of which 90% are seen a single time; roughly 12% belongs to the top ten. The V gene lost 4 bases and the J gene lost 0 bases, with 19 bases spanning the gap. From germline, CDR1 is SGHAT and CDR2 FQNNGV. The CDR3 covers 17 residues. The data stem from a study of blood T cell repertoires in COVID-19. For the study at large: From T cells, B-cell-depleted T cells, or PBMCs came the material, which was cDNA or gDNA.

Sequenced material: peripheral blood. The chain recombines TRBV11-2 with TRBJ2-7; D unresolved. The source of this sequence is an older man with acute or convalescent COVID-19. The CDR3, as DNA: TGTGCCAGCAGCTCACCGGGTTTAAGAGTTAGCTCCTACGAGCAGTACTTC. Translation: CASSSPGLRVSSYEQYF.